A single sample gave rise to the 17 T cell receptor beta chains below, sequenced in a study of blood T cell repertoires in COVID-19. Profiled with immunoSEQ multiplex PCR; TCRdb holds only in-frame clones, not every one. Of more than 250,000 clones listed, more than 70% are singletons. Material: peripheral blood. These receptors were collected from a man between 18 and 29 years old who had recovered from COVID-19.

The chain couples TRBV3-1 (or the pseudogene TRBV3-2) to TRBJ2-7; 8 bases map to TRBD1. CDR1 and CDR2 from the germline V gene are LGHDT and YNNKEL (reference sequence). The J segment lost 2 bases and the V segment lost 1 base, leaving 4 bases of the junction unmatched. The CDR3 loop spans 15 amino acids. The DNA for the CDR3 is TGTGCCAGCAGCCAAGGGACAGGGATCGCCTACGAGCAGTACTTC. This translates into CASSQGTGIAYEQYF.

A single count supports this clone. The genes are TRBV6-5 and TRBJ2-7, with D possibly being TRBD1 (5 bases). V was shortened by 8 bases and J by 2 bases, with 16 bases between the two germline ends. The CDR3 covers 14 residues. CDR1 is MNHEY, CDR2 SVGAGI, per germline. CDR3 region: CASGRDSTAYEQYF. For the CDR3, the DNA is TGTGCCAGCGGACGCGACAGCACAGCCTACGAGCAGTACTTC.

This sequence joins TRBV7-8 and TRBJ2-3, with TRBD2 matching 14 bases. Trimming at V came to 2 bases and at J to 2 bases, leaving 9 bases not matched to a gene. Germline assignment: CDR1 SGHVS and CDR2 FQNEAQ. The CDR3 totals 19 residues. This chain's CDR3 is CASSLKLGLAGENTDTQYF. The CDR3, as DNA: TGTGCCAGCAGCTTAAAACTGGGACTAGCGGGAGAAAACACAGATACGCAGTATTTT. Complete variable domain (other parts from reference TRBV7-8 and TRBJ2-3): GAGVSQSPRYKVAKRGQDVALRCDPISGHVSLFWYQQALGQGPEFLTYFQNEAQLDKSGLPSDRFFAERPEGSVSTLKIQRTQQEDSAVYLCASSLKLGLAGENTDTQYFGPGTRLTVL.

J is TRBJ2-7 and V is TRBV10-2; maybe TRBD1 (5 bases). The ends were cut back, 7 bases at V and 2 bases at J, with 18 bases in the middle. The CDR3 loop spans 15 amino acids. Germline assignment: CDR1 WSHSY and CDR2 SAAADI. The chain's CDR3 is CASTPRGSRAYEQYF. CDR3 sequence (DNA): TGCGCCAGCACCCCAAGGGGCAGCCGGGCCTACGAGCAGTACTTC.

The genes are TRBV12-3 or TRBV12-4 and TRBJ1-2, with D possibly matching TRBD1 (5 bases). This CDR3 has 13 amino acids. V dropped 8 bases and J dropped 5 bases, with 15 bases sitting between them. The CDR3 DNA reads TGTGCCAGCGCATTGGGGGGAGGGTATGGCTACACCTTC. Translated, it gives CASALGGGYGYTF.

The chain links TRBV7-8 to TRBJ2-4, with D hard to call. Germline V gives CDR1 SGHVS, CDR2 FQNEAQ. The CDR3 runs 13 residues. V lost 6 bases, J lost 1 base, and 7 bases lay in between. The CDR3 DNA reads TGTGCCAGCAGGGCCGCTGCCAAAAACATTCAGTACTTC. Its translation: CASRAAAKNIQYF. Full variable domain (remainder filled in from reference TRBV7-8 and TRBJ2-4): GAGVSQSPRYKVAKRGQDVALRCDPISGHVSLFWYQQALGQGPEFLTYFQNEAQLDKSGLPSDRFFAERPEGSVSTLKIQRTQQEDSAVYLCASRAAAKNIQYFGAGTRLSVL.

This rearrangement joins TRBV5-1 to TRBJ2-1; 12 nucleotides align to TRBD2. The trim removed 4 bases at V and 9 bases at J, leaving 8 bases unmatched. The CDR3 contains 15 residues. The germline CDR1 and CDR2 sequences are SGHRS and YFSETQ. The CDR3 loop reads CASSELAGGLGEQFF. CDR3 in DNA: TGCGCCAGCAGCGAGCTAGCGGGGGGGCTTGGTGAGCAGTTCTTC.

The chain is built from TRBV19 and TRBJ1-2, with 8 bases identical to TRBD1. This CDR3 contains 15 residues. Trimming removed 0 bases from V and 4 bases from J; junction bases left unmatched: 4. The V gene's germline CDR1 is LNHDA and CDR2 SQIVND (reference sequence). The CDR3 loop is CASSIDGDRIYGYTF. CDR3 nucleotide sequence: TGTGCCAGTAGTATAGATGGGGACAGGATCTATGGCTACACCTTC.

The gene calls are TRBV11-2 and TRBJ2-1; D may be TRBD2 (5 bases). The CDR3 runs to 14 residues. V lost 3 bases, J lost 4 bases, and 10 bases lay in between. CDR1 and CDR2 from the germline V gene are SGHAT and FQNNGV. CDR3 protein: CASSLLARYNEQFF. The DNA for the CDR3 is TGTGCCAGCAGCTTGCTAGCAAGGTACAATGAGCAGTTCTTC.

The chain combines TRBV2 with TRBJ1-1; a weak D match, TRBD1 (5 bases). The CDR3 extends over 14 amino acids. V lost 4 bases and J 0 bases, leaving 9 bases between the germline ends. CDR1 and CDR2 (germline): SNHLY, FYNNEI. CDR3 region: CASSGEGMNTEAFF. CDR3 sequence (DNA): TGTGCCAGCAGTGGGGAGGGGATGAACACTGAAGCTTTCTTT.

V and J are TRBV3-1 (or the pseudogene TRBV3-2) and TRBJ1-2, with D possibly TRBD1 on 6 matching bases. Trimming cost V 1 base and J 4 bases, with 16 bases left between them. This CDR3 is 16 amino acids long. CDR1 and CDR2 (germline): LGHDT, YNNKEL (reference sequence). CDR3: CASSQVLAGEIYGYTF. The CDR3 DNA sequence: TGTGCCAGCAGCCAAGTACTTGCAGGGGAGATCTATGGCTACACCTTC.

The count of this clone is one. The chain carries TRBV6-5 and TRBJ1-5; D is unclear. The V end lost 5 bases, the J end lost 9 bases, and 14 bases lay between the germline ends. The CDR3 is 13 amino acids. Germline CDR1 reads MNHEY; CDR2 reads SVGAGI. The CDR3 DNA reads TGTGCCAGCAGTATGTCAGGCTCAAGGCCCCAGCATTTT. This encodes CASSMSGSRPQHF.

This clone was seen more than once but under ten times. V is TRBV9 and J is TRBJ1-1, with 7 bases aligning to TRBD1. Germline values: CDR1 SGDLS, CDR2 YYNGEE. The V segment lost 5 bases and the J segment 2 bases; nucleotides outside the gene matches: 6. This CDR3 has 14 residues. This CDR3 is CASSGTDDNTEAFF. The CDR3 DNA reads as TGTGCCAGCAGTGGGACAGATGATAACACTGAAGCTTTCTTT.

The V gene is TRBV10-1, the J gene TRBJ2-3, with D uncertain. Germline V gene lookup returns CDR1 WNHNN and CDR2 SYGVQD (reference sequence). Between the trimmed V and J ends, which lost 2 bases and 3 bases, there was a span of 15 bases. The length of the CDR3 is 16 residues. In DNA form, the CDR3 reads TGCGCCAGCAGTGAGACTCCGCAATTTCAAACAGATACGCAGTATTTT. As protein: CASSETPQFQTDTQYF.

This sequence joins TRBV21-1 and TRBJ2-5; the D call TRBD1 from the table was never checked on the DNA. TRBV21-1 is given as a pseudogene. The CDR3 loop spans 18 amino acids. CDR3 bases: TGTGCCAGCAGCAAAGATGTGGGGGACAGCCAGTACCAAGAGACCCAGTACTTC. This gives the protein CASSKDVGDSQYQETQYF.

This clone was detected only once. The gene calls are TRBV25-1 and TRBJ1-3, with D perhaps TRBD1 (5 bases). V was clipped by 4 bases and J by 9 bases, with 10 bases between them. Germline V lookup: CDR1 MGHDK, CDR2 SYGVNS. This CDR3 is built from 12 residues. The chain's CDR3 is CASSGGEPTIYF. The CDR3 coding sequence is TGTGCCAGCAGTGGGGGGGAACCCACCATATATTTT.

This chain uses TRBV28 with TRBJ1-4, with 9 bases identical to TRBD1. The V segment lost 6 bases and the J segment 7 bases; nucleotides outside the gene matches: 15. The CDR3 sequence is 17 residues long. Germline V gives CDR1 MDHEN, CDR2 SYDVKM. The DNA of the CDR3 is TGTGCCAGCAGACCCGGGACAGGGCTTAAAGAGAGTGAAAAACTGTTTTTT. Translating it yields CASRPGTGLKESEKLFF.